This T cell receptor beta chain is drawn from a study of T cell responses to AZD1222 COVID-19 vaccine. TCRdb keeps only in-frame clones here, not all; method: immunoSEQ multiplex PCR. This table holds under 250,000 clones, roughly 91% found once. The sample here was peripheral blood, taken on day 0 of MenACWY control vaccination. The receptor was isolated from an adult in good health.

This CDR3 reads CASTSWQGDEQYF. The CDR3, as DNA: TGTGCCAGCACCTCTTGGCAGGGAGACGAGCAGTACTTC. The rearrangement links TRBV12-3 or TRBV12-4 to TRBJ2-7; D possibly uses TRBD1 or TRBD2 (5 bases each). Deletions cut 7 bases from V and 5 bases from J, with 15 bases between. The CDR3 extends over 13 amino acids.